This is a list of T cell receptor beta chains from one sample in a study of T cell repertoires in cytomegalovirus infection. TCRdb called the reads again in MiXCR, with one record for every CDR3 protein. The sample yields about 180,000 distinct CDR3 sequences, about 17% seen once. What was sequenced was CD8+ T cells from PBMCs. These receptors all stem from a human donor in good health (CMV status not recorded). Some clones in this sample may be carry-over from other donors' samples. CDR3s include the opening cysteine and the closing phenylalanine or tryptophan. D genes are given only for firm matches. A row's size may be missing; if present it is once, few, many or a size class.

.	.	TRBV14	TRBJ1-4	TGTGCCAGCAGCCAAGATAGGTACTTTGAAAAACTGTTTTTT	CASSQDRYFEKLFF
.	.	TRBV29-1	TRBJ2-1	TGCAGCGTCCGGACGGGGACCTACAATGAGCAGTTCTTC	CSVRTGTYNEQFF
.	.	TRBV12-3/TRBV12-4	TRBJ1-2	TGTGCCAGTAACCCCATCCAGGGTGATGGCTACACCTTC	CASNPIQGDGYTF
.	few	TRBV7-2	TRBJ1-1	TGTGCCAGCAGCGACGTACAGGGAAGCACTGAAGCTTTCTTT	CASSDVQGSTEAFF
.	.	TRBV14	TRBJ2-1	TGTGCCAGCAGCCTAGAAGGGGGTGGTGAGCAGTTCTTC	CASSLEGGGEQFF
.	.	TRBV6-5	TRBJ1-1	TGTGCCAGCAGTTACTCGCCCGCTAGTGAAGCTTTCTTT	CASSYSPASEAFF
TRBD1	.	TRBV7-2	TRBJ1-5	TGTGCCAGCAGCCCAGGGGGTCGCGGCAATCAGCCCCAGCATTTT	CASSPGGRGNQPQHF
.	few	TRBV11-2	TRBJ1-1	TGTGCCAGCAGCCATTGGGGGGGGAACACTGAAGCTTTCTTT	CASSHWGGNTEAFF
TRBD1	.	TRBV28	TRBJ1-5	TGTGCCAGCAGTGGAGGGACAGTGAATCAGCCCCAGCATTTT	CASSGGTVNQPQHF
TRBD2	.	TRBV11-2	TRBJ2-7	TGTGCCAGCAGCGGCCGCGAAGCGGGGAAGGGCGAGCAGTACTTC	CASSGREAGKGEQYF
TRBD1	few	TRBV15	TRBJ2-6	TGTGCCACCAGCTCAACAGGGGCTGGGGCCAACGTCCTGACTTTC	CATSSTGAGANVLTF
TRBD1	.	TRBV20-1	TRBJ2-7	TGCAGTGCTAGAGACTCCACGGGGAAGGGACAGGGAGGCGACGAGCAGTACTTC	CSARDSTGKGQGGDEQYF
TRBD1	.	TRBV27	TRBJ2-2	TGTGCCAGCAGTTTGTCGCAGGGGGCCGGGGAGCTGTTTTTT	CASSLSQGAGELFF
.	.	TRBV7-8	TRBJ1-1	TGTGCCAGCAGCTTAGGAAAGTGGACTGAAGCTTTCTTT	CASSLGKWTEAFF
.	many	TRBV6-5	TRBJ1-4	TGTGCCAGCAGTTACTCGAAGCCGCGGTCCTCGAGCGAAAAACTGTTTTTT	CASSYSKPRSSSEKLFF
.	.	TRBV7-2	TRBJ2-1	TGTGCCAGCAGCTTAACGACTAGGGGGTTCTACAATGAGCAGTTCTTC	CASSLTTRGFYNEQFF
.	few	TRBV10-3	TRBJ2-7	TGTGCCATCATGGGGGGAAATGGCGAGCAGTACTTC	CAIMGGNGEQYF
TRBD2	few	TRBV5-1	TRBJ2-5	TGCGCCAGCAGCTTGAGAACTAGCGGGGGGGAGTACCAAGAGACCCAGTACTTC	CASSLRTSGGEYQETQYF
TRBD1	.	TRBV7-9	TRBJ1-4	TGTGCCAGCAGCCCCGGGACAGCGGCAACTAATGAAAAACTGTTTTTT	CASSPGTAATNEKLFF
.	.	TRBV7-9	TRBJ1-2	TGTGCCAGCAGCTTATTGGTTGGGGACGGCTACACCTTC	CASSLLVGDGYTF
TRBD1	.	TRBV4-1	TRBJ1-1	TGCGCCAGCTGGGATGGGACAGGGGGCTTGAGCACTGAAGCTTTCTTT	CASWDGTGGLSTEAFF
.	few	TRBV12-3/TRBV12-4	TRBJ2-1	TGTGCCAGCAGTTTAGGACAGACCTACAATGAGCAGTTCTTC	CASSLGQTYNEQFF
.	many	TRBV11-2	TRBJ2-3	TGTGCCAGCAGCCTCCAAAGCACAGATACGCAGTATTTT	CASSLQSTDTQYF
TRBD2	.	TRBV7-9	TRBJ2-3	TGTGCCAGCAGCTTAGAAGGTAGCGGGGCCACGGAGTATTTT	CASSLEGSGATEYF
TRBD1	.	TRBV12-3/TRBV12-4	TRBJ2-2	TGTGCCAGCAGTTTAACAGGGGGTGGGACCGGGGAGCTGTTTTTT	CASSLTGGGTGELFF
.	.	TRBV10-3	TRBJ2-4	TGTGCCATCAGTGGGGACACTAAAAACATTCAGTACTTC	CAISGDTKNIQYF
.	few	TRBV12-3/TRBV12-4	TRBJ2-5	TGTGCCAGCAGTTTATGGGGCAACACCCAAGAGACCCAGTACTTC	CASSLWGNTQETQYF
TRBD1	few	TRBV28	TRBJ1-2	TGTGCCAGCAGTTCACGGACAGGGTATGGCTACACCTTC	CASSSRTGYGYTF
.	.	TRBV12-3/TRBV12-4	TRBJ1-2	TGTGCCAGTGGAGTGGGCGCGCATGGCTACACCTTC	CASGVGAHGYTF
TRBD1	.	TRBV30	TRBJ2-7	TGTGCCTGGCGTCTAGGACAGGGGTCCTACGAGCAGTACTTC	CAWRLGQGSYEQYF
TRBD2	.	TRBV5-1	TRBJ2-7	TGCGCCAGCAGCCGGGGGGGCCACGAGCAGTACTTC	CASSRGGHEQYF
TRBD1	few	TRBV28	TRBJ2-2	TGTGCCAGCATGATCAGGGGGCCGTACACCGGGGAGCTGTTTTTT	CASMIRGPYTGELFF
.	.	TRBV5-7	TRBJ1-2	TGTGCCAGCAGCCGGGGGGCCAGCTTGGGCTACACCTTC	CASSRGASLGYTF
.	.	TRBV9	TRBJ2-1	TGTGCCAGCAGCGCGCGGGGATACAATGAGCAGTTCTTC	CASSARGYNEQFF
TRBD2	.	TRBV7-2	TRBJ2-7	TGTGCCAGCAGCCTATTTAGCGGGTCGGGATTCTACGAGCAGTACTTC	CASSLFSGSGFYEQYF
.	few	TRBV27	TRBJ2-7	TGTGCCAGCAGCCCGGGGCTGGGGGCCTACGAGCAGTACTTC	CASSPGLGAYEQYF
TRBD1	few	TRBV27	TRBJ1-1	TGTGCCAGCAGTCCACGACAGGGTGGGACTGAAGCTTTCTTT	CASSPRQGGTEAFF
TRBD1	few	TRBV7-2	TRBJ1-2	TGTGCCAGCAGCGCCGGACAGGGGCCCGCCTATGGCTACACCTTC	CASSAGQGPAYGYTF
TRBD1	few	TRBV19	TRBJ2-2	TGTGCCAGTAGCCTAAACCCGGGACAGGGCTTAAGGAACACCGGGGAGCTGTTTTTT	CASSLNPGQGLRNTGELFF
.	few	TRBV15	TRBJ1-1	TGTGCCACCAGCGGAGGTACAGGGACTGAAGCTTTCTTT	CATSGGTGTEAFF
TRBD1	many	TRBV27	TRBJ2-1	TGTGCCAGCAGTTTATCGAATCGGACAGGGAACTACAATGAGCAGTTCTTC	CASSLSNRTGNYNEQFF
.	.	TRBV6-2/TRBV6-3	TRBJ2-5	TGTGCCAGCAGTTACTGGGCAGGGAAAATGGAAGAGACCCAGTACTTC	CASSYWAGKMEETQYF
.	few	TRBV7-2	TRBJ1-4	TGTGCCAGCAGCCTCCCTTGGCGCTATAATGAAAAACTGTTTTTT	CASSLPWRYNEKLFF
.	.	TRBV7-9	TRBJ2-1	TGTGCCAGCAGCCCGCCCCCCATGGATGAGCAGTTCTTC	CASSPPPMDEQFF
TRBD1	.	TRBV14	TRBJ2-7	TGTGCCAGCAGCCCACCGGGACAGGGGGCGAAGAGGAATTTTTACGAGCAGTACTTC	CASSPPGQGAKRNFYEQYF
.	few	TRBV28	TRBJ1-5	TGTGCCAGCAGGCCGGGACGGCGCGGCAATCAGCCCCAGCATTTT	CASRPGRRGNQPQHF
.	.	TRBV29-1	TRBJ2-7	TGCAGCGTTTTCTTGAACTCCTACGAGCAGTACTTC	CSVFLNSYEQYF
.	.	TRBV11-1	TRBJ2-1	TGTGCCAGCAGCTTATTTGCGGGGAGGAATGAGCAGTTCTTC	CASSLFAGRNEQFF
.	.	TRBV12-3/TRBV12-4	TRBJ1-2	TGTGCCAGCAGCTACAGATTAGTAGATGGCTACACCTTC	CASSYRLVDGYTF
.	.	TRBV9	TRBJ2-7	TGTGCCAGCAGCGTAGATACCACGGGGGCCTACGAGCAGTACTTC	CASSVDTTGAYEQYF
TRBD1	many	TRBV7-2	TRBJ2-3	TGTGCCAGCAGCTTACCTCTGGACAGGACCTCAGATACGCAGTATTTT	CASSLPLDRTSDTQYF
.	few	TRBV20-1	TRBJ1-1	TGCAGTGCTAAAAGGGACGCTCGCAGTGACACTGAAGCTTTCTTT	CSAKRDARSDTEAFF
.	many	TRBV7-2	TRBJ2-7	TGTGCCAGCAGCTTCGAACACGGTATCTCCTACGAGCAGTACTTC	CASSFEHGISYEQYF
.	few	TRBV29-1	TRBJ2-1	TGCAGCGTTGAAGATGTTGGCACCAGCTTACGGGGTGAGCAGTTCTTC	CSVEDVGTSLRGEQFF
.	few	TRBV28	TRBJ1-1	TGTGCCAGCAGTGCCCCAGGACGAGTTAGCAACACTGAAGCTTTCTTT	CASSAPGRVSNTEAFF
.	few	TRBV28	TRBJ1-6	TGTGCCAGTGGGCAAATCTATAATTCACCCCTCCACTTT	CASGQIYNSPLHF
TRBD2	.	TRBV12-3/TRBV12-4	TRBJ2-5	TGTGCCAGCAGTTCTCAAAGCGGGGGGCCCCCCGGGACCCAGTACTTC	CASSSQSGGPPGTQYF
TRBD1	few	TRBV6-5	TRBJ2-1	TGTGCCAGCAGTTACTCGATACAGGGGGCCTTTGATGAGCAGTTCTTC	CASSYSIQGAFDEQFF
TRBD1	few	TRBV23-1	TRBJ1-1	TGCGCCAGCAGTCACCGAGGGACAGGGGAGGGGACTGAAGCTTTCTTT	CASSHRGTGEGTEAFF